The sequence of this T cell receptor beta chain was determined in a study of CD8+CD57+ T cells in acquired aplastic anemia. Study context: The mean DNA yield obtained from sorted CD4+ and CD8+ cells came to about 3 ug.

Profiling of TCR beta VDJ combinations and CDR3 sequences used genomic DNA as template. Each CDR3 protein gets one entry after TCRdb re-called the reads with MiXCR. This sample carries 200,000 to 250,000 distinct CDR3 sequences, over 55% of them seen once, and the ten largest clones take roughly 62%. Sequencing was done on patients that had shown CD8+CD57+ cell expansion by flow cytometry. None of the patients had been given any therapy when their blood was sampled. CDR3 size: 13 residues. V was clipped by 7 bases and J by 10 bases, with 16 bases between them. The TCR comes from a human donor with aplastic anemia. Sequenced material: sorted CD4+, CD8+, or CD8+CD57+ T cells (not recorded which) from PBMCs. The J gene is TRBJ1-4, the V gene TRBV12-3 or TRBV12-4; D is ambiguous. CDR3 nucleotides: TGTGCCAGCACCCTAGTAGTACCGGGAAAACTGTTTTTT. Protein product: CASTLVVPGKLFF.